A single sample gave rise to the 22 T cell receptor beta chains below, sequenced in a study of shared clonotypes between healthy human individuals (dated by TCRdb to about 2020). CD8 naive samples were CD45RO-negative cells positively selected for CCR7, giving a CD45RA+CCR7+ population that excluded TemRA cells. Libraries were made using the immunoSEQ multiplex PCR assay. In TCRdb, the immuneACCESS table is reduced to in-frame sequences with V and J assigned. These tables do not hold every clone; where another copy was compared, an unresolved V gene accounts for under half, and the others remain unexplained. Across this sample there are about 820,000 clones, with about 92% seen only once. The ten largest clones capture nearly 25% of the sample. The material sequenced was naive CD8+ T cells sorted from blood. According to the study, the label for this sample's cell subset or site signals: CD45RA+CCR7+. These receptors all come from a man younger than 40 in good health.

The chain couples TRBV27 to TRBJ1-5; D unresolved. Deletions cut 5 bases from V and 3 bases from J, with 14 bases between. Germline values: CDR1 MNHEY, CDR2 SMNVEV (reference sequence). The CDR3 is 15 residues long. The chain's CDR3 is CASSPLVAHNQPQHF. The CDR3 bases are TGTGCCAGCAGTCCGCTCGTGGCGCACAATCAGCCCCAGCATTTT.

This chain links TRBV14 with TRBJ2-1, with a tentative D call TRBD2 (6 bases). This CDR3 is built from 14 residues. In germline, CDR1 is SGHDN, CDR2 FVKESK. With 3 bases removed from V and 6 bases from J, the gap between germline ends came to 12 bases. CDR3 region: CASSHSGRGNEQFF. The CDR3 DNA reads TGTGCCAGCAGCCACTCCGGGAGAGGCAATGAGCAGTTCTTC.

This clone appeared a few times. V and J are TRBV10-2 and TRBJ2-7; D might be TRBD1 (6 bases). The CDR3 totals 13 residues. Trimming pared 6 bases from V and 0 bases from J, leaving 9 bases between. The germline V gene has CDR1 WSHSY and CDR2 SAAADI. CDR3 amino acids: CASRTGSSYEQYF. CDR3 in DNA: TGCGCCAGCAGGACAGGAAGCTCCTACGAGCAGTACTTC.

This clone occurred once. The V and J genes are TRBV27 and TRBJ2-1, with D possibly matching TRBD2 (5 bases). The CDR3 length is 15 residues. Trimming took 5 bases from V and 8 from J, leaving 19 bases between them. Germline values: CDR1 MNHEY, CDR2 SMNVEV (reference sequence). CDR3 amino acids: CASSPQPGYGYEQFF. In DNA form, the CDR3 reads TGTGCCAGCAGTCCCCAACCGGGATATGGGTATGAGCAGTTCTTC.

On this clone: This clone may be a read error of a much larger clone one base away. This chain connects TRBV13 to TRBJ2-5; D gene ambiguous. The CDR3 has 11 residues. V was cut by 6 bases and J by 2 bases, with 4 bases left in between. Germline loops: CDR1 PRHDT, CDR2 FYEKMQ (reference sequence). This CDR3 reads CASSQQETQYF. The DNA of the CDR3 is TGTGCCAGCAGTCAACAAGAGACCCAGTACTTC.

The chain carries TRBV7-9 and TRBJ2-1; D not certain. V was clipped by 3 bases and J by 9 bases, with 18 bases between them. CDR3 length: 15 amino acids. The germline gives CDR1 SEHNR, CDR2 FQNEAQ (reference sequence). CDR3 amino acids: CASSFLSGGVGEQFF. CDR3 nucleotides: TGTGCCAGCAGCTTCCTCAGTGGTGGGGTTGGTGAGCAGTTCTTC.

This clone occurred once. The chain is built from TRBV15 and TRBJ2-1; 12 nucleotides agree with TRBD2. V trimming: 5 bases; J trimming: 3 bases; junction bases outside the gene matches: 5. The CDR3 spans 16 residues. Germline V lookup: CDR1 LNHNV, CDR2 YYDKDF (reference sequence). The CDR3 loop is CATSPGTSGFYNEQFF. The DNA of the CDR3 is TGTGCCACCAGCCCCGGGACTAGCGGGTTCTACAATGAGCAGTTCTTC.

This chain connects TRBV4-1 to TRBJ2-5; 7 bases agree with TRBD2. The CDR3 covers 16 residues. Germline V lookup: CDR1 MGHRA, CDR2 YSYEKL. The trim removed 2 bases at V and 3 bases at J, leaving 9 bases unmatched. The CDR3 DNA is TGCGCCAGCAGCCAAAGGTGGCTAGCGGACGAAGAGACCCAGTACTTC. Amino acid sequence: CASSQRWLADEETQYF.

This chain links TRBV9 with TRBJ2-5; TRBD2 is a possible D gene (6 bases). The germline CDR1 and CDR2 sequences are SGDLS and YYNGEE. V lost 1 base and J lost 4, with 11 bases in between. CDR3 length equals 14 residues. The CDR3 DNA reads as TGTGCCAGCAGCGTAAGCGGGTATGGAGAGACCCAGTACTTC. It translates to CASSVSGYGETQYF. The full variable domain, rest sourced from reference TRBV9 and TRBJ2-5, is DSGVTQTPKHLITATGQRVTLRCSPRSGDLSVYWYQQSLDQGLQFLIQYYNGEERAKGNILERFSAQQFPDLHSELNLSSLELGDSALYFCASSVSGYGETQYFGPGTRLLVL.

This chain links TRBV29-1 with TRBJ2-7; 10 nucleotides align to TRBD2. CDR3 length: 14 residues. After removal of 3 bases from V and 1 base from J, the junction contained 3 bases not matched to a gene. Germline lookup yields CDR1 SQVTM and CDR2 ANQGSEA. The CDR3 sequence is CSVEKTSGSYEQYF. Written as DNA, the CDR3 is TGCAGCGTTGAGAAGACTAGCGGGTCCTACGAGCAGTACTTC.

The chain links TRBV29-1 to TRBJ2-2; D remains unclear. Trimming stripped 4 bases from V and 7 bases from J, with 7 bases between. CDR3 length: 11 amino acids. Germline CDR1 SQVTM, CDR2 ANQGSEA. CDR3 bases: TGCAGCGTTGTTGCCAACGGGGAGCTGTTTTTT. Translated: CSVVANGELFF.

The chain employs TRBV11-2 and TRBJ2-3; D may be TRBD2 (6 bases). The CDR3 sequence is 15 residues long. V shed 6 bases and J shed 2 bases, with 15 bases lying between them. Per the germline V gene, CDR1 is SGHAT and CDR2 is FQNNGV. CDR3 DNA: TGTGCCAGCAGGGACTACCTCAGGAACACAGATACGCAGTATTTT. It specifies CASRDYLRNTDTQYF.

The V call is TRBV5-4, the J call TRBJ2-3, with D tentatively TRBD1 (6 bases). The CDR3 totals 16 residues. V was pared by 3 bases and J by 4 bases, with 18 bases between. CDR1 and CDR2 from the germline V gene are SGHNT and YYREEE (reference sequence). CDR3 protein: CASSSGEEYRADTQYF. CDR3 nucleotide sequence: TGTGCCAGCAGCTCAGGGGAAGAGTACCGCGCAGATACGCAGTATTTT.

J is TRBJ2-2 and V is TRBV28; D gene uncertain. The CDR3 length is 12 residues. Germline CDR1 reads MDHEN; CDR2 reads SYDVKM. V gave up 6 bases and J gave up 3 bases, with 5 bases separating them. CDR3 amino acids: CASSAYTGELFF. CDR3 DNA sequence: TGTGCCAGCAGCGCATACACCGGGGAGCTGTTTTTT.

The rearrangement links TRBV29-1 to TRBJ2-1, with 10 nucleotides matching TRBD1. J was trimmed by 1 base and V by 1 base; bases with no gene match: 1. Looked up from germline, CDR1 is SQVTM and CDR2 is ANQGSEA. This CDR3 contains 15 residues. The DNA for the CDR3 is TGCAGCGTTGAAGGGACAGGGGGTTCCTACAATGAGCAGTTCTTC. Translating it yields CSVEGTGGSYNEQFF.

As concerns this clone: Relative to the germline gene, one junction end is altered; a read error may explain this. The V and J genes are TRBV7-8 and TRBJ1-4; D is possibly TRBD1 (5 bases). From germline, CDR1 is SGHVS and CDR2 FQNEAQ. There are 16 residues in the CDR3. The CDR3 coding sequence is TGTGCCAGCAGGTTAGAGCCGGGCAGGCCAGGGGAAAAACTGTTTTTT. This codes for CASRLEPGRPGEKLFF.

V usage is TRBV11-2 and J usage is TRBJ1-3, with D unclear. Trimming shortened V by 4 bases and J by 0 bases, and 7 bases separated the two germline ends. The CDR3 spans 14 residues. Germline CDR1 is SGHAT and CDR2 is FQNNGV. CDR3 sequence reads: CASSWGVSGNTIYF. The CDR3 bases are TGTGCCAGCAGCTGGGGAGTCTCTGGAAACACCATATATTTT.

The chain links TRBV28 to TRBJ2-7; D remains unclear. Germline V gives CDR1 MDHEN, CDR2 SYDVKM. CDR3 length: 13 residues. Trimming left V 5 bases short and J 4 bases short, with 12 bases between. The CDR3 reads CASSDGVRYEQYF. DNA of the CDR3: TGTGCCAGCAGTGACGGTGTCAGATACGAGCAGTACTTC.

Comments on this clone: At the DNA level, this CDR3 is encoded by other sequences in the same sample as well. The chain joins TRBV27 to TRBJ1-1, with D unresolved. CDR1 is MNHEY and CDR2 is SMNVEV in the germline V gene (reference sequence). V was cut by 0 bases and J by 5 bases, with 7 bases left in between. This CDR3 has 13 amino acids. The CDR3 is CASSLSGSTEAFF. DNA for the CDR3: TGTGCCAGCAGTTTATCGGGTAGTACTGAAGCTTTCTTT.

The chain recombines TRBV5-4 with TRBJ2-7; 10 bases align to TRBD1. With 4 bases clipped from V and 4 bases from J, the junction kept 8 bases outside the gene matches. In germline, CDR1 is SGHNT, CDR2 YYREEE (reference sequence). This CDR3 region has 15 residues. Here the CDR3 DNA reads TGTGCCAGCAGCCATAAAGACAGGGGGCTGTACGAGCAGTACTTC. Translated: CASSHKDRGLYEQYF.

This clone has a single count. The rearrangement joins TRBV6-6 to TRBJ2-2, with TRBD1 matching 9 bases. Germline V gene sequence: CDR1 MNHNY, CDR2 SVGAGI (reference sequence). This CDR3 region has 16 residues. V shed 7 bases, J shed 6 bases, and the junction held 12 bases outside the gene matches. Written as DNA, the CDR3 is TGTGCCAGCACTTCCGGCGGACAGGGGTTCCCCGGGGAGCTGTTTTTT. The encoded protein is CASTSGGQGFPGELFF.

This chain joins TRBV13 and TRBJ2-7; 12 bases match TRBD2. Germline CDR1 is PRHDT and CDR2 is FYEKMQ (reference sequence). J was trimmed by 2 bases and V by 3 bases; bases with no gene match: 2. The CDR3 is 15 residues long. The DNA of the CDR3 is TGTGCCAGCAGCTTTGGACTAGCGGGGACCTACGAGCAGTACTTC. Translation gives CASSFGLAGTYEQYF.